The T cell receptor (beta chain) described here comes from a study of cytomegalovirus exposure and HLA in healthy donors. General study points: In a later analysis, DRB1 alleles had the most associated TCRs; HLA-C alleles the fewest. A further, later analysis showed that HLA-associated TCR beta chains (compared with equally common others) were more clonally expanded.

It was with 60 Vbeta and 13 Jbeta primers that the PCR ran. The protocol was immunoSEQ multiplex PCR, while the TCRdb copy is restricted to in-frame clones and leaves out a portion. The sample yields roughly 140,000 clones, roughly three quarters seen once. This CDR3 contains 18 residues. On this clone itself: The antigen is unknown. A junction boundary mismatches the germline segment, possibly from a read error.

The J gene is TRBJ1-4, the V gene TRBV5-7; D is uncertain. TRBV5-7 carries the ORF label, with uncertain function. Sequencing input: PBMCs. This clonotype was sampled from a middle-aged woman in good health and CMV-seropositive. Here the CDR3 reads CVSSLSGCVVTTNEKLFF. The CDR3, as DNA: TGTGTCAGCAGCTTGTCCGGGTGCGTCGTTACAACTAATGAAAAACTGTTTTTT.